This T cell receptor (beta chain) was recovered during a study of CD8+ T cells in alopecia areata. Study as a whole: Treated patients received oral tofacitinib, 5 to 10 mg twice daily. Study-wide results and caveats: Scalp clonality and expanded CD8+ clones among the top 100 were significantly decreased by tofacitinib.

Trimming removed 2 bases from V and 1 base from J; junction bases left unmatched: 1. CDR1 is SQVTM, CDR2 ANQGSEA, per germline. The CDR3 is made up of 14 amino acids. Of note for this clone: Its antigen is unidentified.

Treatment specified: oral pan-JAK inhibitor, 5-10 mg twice daily. The investigators collected lesional scalp punch biopsies and peripheral blood from alopecia areata patients. In each case, RNA was isolated and then reverse transcribed into cDNA as the sequencing template. Some clones are missing from TCRdb's copy, which holds only in-frame ones; the method was immunoSEQ multiplex PCR. The table records just over 150,000 clones, roughly 65% of them present only once. This sequence originates from a human donor with alopecia areata. V gene TRBV29-1 combines with J gene TRBJ2-3, with 9 bases lining up with TRBD1. Here the sequenced sample was CD4+ T cells sorted from blood, taken at week 4, from a patient treated with tofacitinib. The CDR3 spells CSVERTGGTDTQYF. The CDR3 bases are TGCAGCGTTGAACGGACAGGGGGCACAGATACGCAGTATTTT.